The next 3 T cell receptor beta chains were all read from a single sample in a study of CD8 T cells in ankylosing spondylitis. TCRdb re-analysed the 5' RACE reads in MiXCR, keeping a single row per CDR3 protein. This sample yields a few hundred thousand distinct CDR3 sequences, of which about 10% are seen a single time; over 20% belongs to the top ten. The specimen was blood, either unsorted or a sorted T cell fraction (not recorded which). The receptors were sampled from a male donor with ankylosing spondylitis or in good health (not recorded which).

At least ten counts were recorded for this clonotype. The CDR3, as DNA: TGTGCCAGCATCAAAGACAGGGGGCATAATTCTGAGTTTTTT. Translated: CASIKDRGHNSEFF. The V and J genes are TRBV5-5 and TRBJ1-4; 10 bases are a match to TRBD1. The V segment lost 6 bases and the J segment 16 bases; nucleotides outside the gene matches: 15. The CDR3 runs 14 residues. From germline, CDR1 is SGHKS and CDR2 YYEKEE (reference sequence).

This clonotype was detected ten times or more. The rearrangement uses TRBV20-1 and TRBJ1-6; 11 bases are shared with TRBD1. This CDR3 comprises 19 residues. From germline, CDR1 is DFQATT and CDR2 SNEGSKA (reference sequence). The junction had 13 bases not matched to a gene; V was cut back by 0 bases and J by 6 bases. The CDR3, as DNA: TGCAGTGCTAGAGATCACCTAGACCGGACAGGGGGCCGTAATTCACCCCTCCACTTT. It yields the protein CSARDHLDRTGGRNSPLHF.

The chain uses TRBV7-9 and TRBJ1-1; 9 bases fit TRBD1. CDR1 is SEHNR, CDR2 FQNEAQ, per germline (reference sequence). The CDR3 sequence is 17 residues long. V lost 4 bases to trimming and J lost 6 bases; unmatched junction nucleotides: 15. The CDR3 bases are TGTGCCAGCAGCTCTTCCGGGACAGGGAGGGTTAGCCCTGAAGCTTTCTTT. Protein product: CASSSSGTGRVSPEAFF. The full variable domain, completed using reference TRBV7-9 and TRBJ1-1, is DTGVSQNPRHKITKRGQNVTFRCDPISEHNRLYWYRQTLGQGPEFLTYFQNEAQLEKSRLLSDRFSAERPKGSFSTLEIQRTEQGDSAMYLCASSSSGTGRVSPEAFFGQGTRLTVV.